This T cell receptor (beta chain) was obtained from a study of T cells in Graves' hyperthyroidism and ophthalmopathy. Study outcomes and limitations: Through a model of 13 V-J features, ophthalmopathy was separated from stable hyperthyroidism.

Details on this clonotype: Its specificity is unknown.

RNA transcripts provided the source from which TCR beta CDR3 regions were amplified. During a first-round RT-PCR of the TCR CDR3, the HTBI primer set was used. TCRdb reanalysed the multiplex PCR reads using MiXCR and keeps one entry per CDR3 protein. The sample carries hundreds of thousands of distinct CDR3 sequences, roughly 25% recorded once. Germline V gives CDR1 LNHDA, CDR2 SQIVND (reference sequence). This CDR3 is built from 15 residues. V dropped 6 bases and J dropped 1 base, with 15 bases sitting between them. Ophthalmopathy cases scored 3 or more on the Clinical Activity Score and 4 or more on NOSPECS grade, with duration below 3 months. For the diagnoses, clinical symptoms, serum thyroxine and TRAb, thyroid ultrasound and orbital computed tomography were used. The PBMCs were taken from 10 ml of fresh peripheral blood.

Sequencing was carried out using blood. This chain joins TRBV19 and TRBJ1-1, with a tentative D call TRBD1 (5 bases). The receptor was isolated from a woman aged 25 to 39 with Graves' ophthalmopathy. In DNA, the CDR3 is TGTGCCAGTAGCCCCCTTGGGGCGGGGAACACTGAAGCTTTCTTT. Its protein is CASSPLGAGNTEAFF.